The 5 T cell receptor beta chains below were found in one sample sequenced in a study of shared clonotypes between healthy human individuals. The assay was immunoSEQ multiplex PCR, and TCRdb's table has in-frame clones only and misses some. The sample contains around 700,000 clones, about two thirds of which appear only once. Sequencing was done on a sample of memory CD4+ T cells sorted from blood. Documented subset: CD45RA-negative fraction. The receptors were gathered from a woman aged 25-40 years in good health.

The sample holds one count of this clone. The chain couples TRBV7-7 to TRBJ2-1, with 7 bases aligning to TRBD1. V was clipped by 3 bases and J by 9 bases; unmatched bases: 8. Per the germline V gene, CDR1 is SSHAT and CDR2 is FNYEAQ (reference sequence). The CDR3 totals 14 residues. The CDR3 protein is CASSLAQGSGEQFF. The CDR3 DNA reads TGTGCCAGCAGCTTGGCACAGGGGTCCGGTGAGCAGTTCTTC.

This chain joins TRBV15 and TRBJ1-4, with D perhaps matching TRBD1 (5 bases). CDR1 is LNHNV, CDR2 YYDKDF, per germline (reference sequence). This CDR3 is 14 amino acids long. Trimming took 1 base from V and 6 from J, leaving 9 bases between them. The CDR3 spells CATSRGQFDEKLFF. CDR3 in DNA: TGTGCCACCAGCAGAGGACAGTTTGATGAAAAACTGTTTTTT.

This clone was counted a single time. The chain joins TRBV29-1 to TRBJ2-1; 11 bases line up with TRBD1. CDR1 is SQVTM, CDR2 ANQGSEA, per germline. The V segment lost 6 bases and the J segment 5 bases; nucleotides outside the gene matches: 9. The CDR3 length is 15 residues. The CDR3 DNA follows: TGCAGCGTGACCAGGACAGGGGGCCATGACAATGAGCAGTTCTTC. It specifies CSVTRTGGHDNEQFF.

The chain has TRBV14 and TRBJ2-5; 9 bases are a match to TRBD2. Trimming took 4 bases from V and 2 from J; bases not matched to a gene: 8. Germline V CDR1 and CDR2: SGHDN, FVKESK. The CDR3 length is 16 residues. DNA for the CDR3: TGTGCCAGCAGCCTACCGGGACTAGCAGAACAAGAGACCCAGTACTTC. Translating it yields CASSLPGLAEQETQYF. Together with reference TRBV14 and TRBJ2-5, the CDR3 gives the full variable domain: EAGVTQFPSHSVIEKGQTVTLRCDPISGHDNLYWYRRVMGKEIKFLLHFVKESKQDESGMPNNRFLAERTGGTYSTLKVQPAELEDSGVYFCASSLPGLAEQETQYFGPGTRLLVL.

The chain combines TRBV6-5 with TRBJ2-7; 9 bases line up with TRBD1. CDR3 length equals 15 residues. In germline, CDR1 is MNHEY, CDR2 SVGAGI. V was clipped by 6 bases and J by 5 bases; unmatched bases: 11. CDR3 residues: CASSLHHRGPDEQYF. The CDR3 nucleotides read TGTGCCAGCAGCCTACACCACAGGGGGCCCGACGAGCAGTACTTC.